This TCR beta chain derives from a study of blood T cell repertoires in COVID-19. The CDR3 spans 15 residues. Germline-derived CDR1 and CDR2 are SGHVS and FQNEAQ. V was pared by 4 bases and J by 4 bases, with 6 bases of the junction left unmatched. Original processing methods: Estimation of nucleated cell counts was performed using reference gene primer amplification. Produced via immunoSEQ multiplex PCR; TCRdb's table is partial and in-frame only. The V and J calls and clone size come from that table; D and trimming were worked out from the DNA. The repertoire holds 150,000 to 200,000 clones, with roughly 88% as singletons. During the 2 weeks before they entered the study, exposed participants had met someone with a PCR-confirmed or clinician-diagnosed COVID-19 case.

The J gene is TRBJ2-1, the V gene TRBV7-8, with TRBD2 matching 8 bases. The sample was PBMCs or T cells enriched from blood (not recorded which). The clonotype comes from a man in his 70s who had been exposed to COVID-19. The CDR3 region has the DNA TGTGCCAGCAGCTCCCTGGCGGGGGGTTACAATGAGCAGTTCTTC. Its translation: CASSSLAGGYNEQFF. Supplemented by reference TRBV7-8 and TRBJ2-1, the full variable domain reads GAGVSQSPRYKVAKRGQDVALRCDPISGHVSLFWYQQALGQGPEFLTYFQNEAQLDKSGLPSDRFFAERPEGSVSTLKIQRTQQEDSAVYLCASSSLAGGYNEQFFGPGTRLTVL.